The entry below gives a single TCR beta chain sequence along with its context. These data are taken from a study of shared clonotypes between healthy human individuals. Data came from immunoSEQ multiplex PCR; TCRdb stores just in-frame clones and leaves some out. This table holds about 590,000 clones, about 95% found once. Naive CD8 cells lacked CD45RO and underwent positive selection for CCR7, leaving out terminally differentiated effector memory CD45RA+ cells. Germline CDR1 is LNHDA and CDR2 is SQIVND (reference sequence). The CDR3 spans 14 residues. V lost 6 bases and J lost 4, with 15 bases in between.

The gene calls are TRBV19 and TRBJ1-1; the D is unclear. The source material was naive CD8+ T cells sorted from blood. The TCR originated in a woman aged 25 to 39 in good health. CDR3 region: CASSQTRYGTEAFF. CDR3 bases: TGTGCCAGTAGCCAGACACGGTATGGCACTGAAGCTTTCTTT.